This T cell receptor beta chain was recovered during a study of early T cells in non-severe SARS-CoV-2 infection. TCRdb recomputed calls from the 5' RACE reads with MiXCR, one row per CDR3 protein. The data contain approximately 30,000 distinct CDR3 sequences, 7% to 7.5% of them singletons. This clonotype came up many times. Germline V gene lookup returns CDR1 SEHNR and CDR2 FQNEAQ (reference sequence). Trimming left V 4 bases short and J 0 bases short, with 6 bases between. The CDR3 runs to 14 residues. The material sequenced was whole blood, taken at baseline. The clonotype was recovered from an adult who was a healthcare worker with PCR-confirmed SARS-CoV-2 infection or an uninfected control (not recorded which). The chain carries TRBV7-9 and TRBJ1-4, with no clear D. Written as DNA, the CDR3 is TGTGCCAGCAGCTACGTAACAACTAATGAAAAACTGTTTTTT. Protein: CASSYVTTNEKLFF.